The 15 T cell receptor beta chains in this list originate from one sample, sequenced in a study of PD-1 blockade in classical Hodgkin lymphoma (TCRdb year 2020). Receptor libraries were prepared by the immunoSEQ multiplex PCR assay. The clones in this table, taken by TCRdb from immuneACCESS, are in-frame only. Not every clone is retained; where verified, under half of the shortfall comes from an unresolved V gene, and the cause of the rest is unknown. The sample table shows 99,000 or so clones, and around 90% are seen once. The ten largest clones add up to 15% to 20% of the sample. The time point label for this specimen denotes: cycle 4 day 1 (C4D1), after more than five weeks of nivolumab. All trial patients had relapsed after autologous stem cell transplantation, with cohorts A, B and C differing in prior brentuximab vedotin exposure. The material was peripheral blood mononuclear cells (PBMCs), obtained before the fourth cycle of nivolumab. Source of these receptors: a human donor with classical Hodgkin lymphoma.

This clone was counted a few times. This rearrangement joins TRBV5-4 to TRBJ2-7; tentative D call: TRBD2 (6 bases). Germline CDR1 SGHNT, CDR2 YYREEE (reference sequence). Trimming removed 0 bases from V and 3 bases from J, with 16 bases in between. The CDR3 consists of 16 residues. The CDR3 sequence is CASSLVTAGFLYEQYF. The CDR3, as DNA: TGTGCCAGCAGCTTGGTTACAGCGGGTTTTCTCTACGAGCAGTACTTC.

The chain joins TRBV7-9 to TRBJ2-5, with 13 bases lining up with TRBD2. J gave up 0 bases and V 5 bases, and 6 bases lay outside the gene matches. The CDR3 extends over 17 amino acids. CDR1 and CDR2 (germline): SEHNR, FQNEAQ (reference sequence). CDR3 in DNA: TGTGCCAGCAGCGGCGGACTAGCGGGAGCGTACCAAGAGACCCAGTACTTC. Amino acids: CASSGGLAGAYQETQYF.

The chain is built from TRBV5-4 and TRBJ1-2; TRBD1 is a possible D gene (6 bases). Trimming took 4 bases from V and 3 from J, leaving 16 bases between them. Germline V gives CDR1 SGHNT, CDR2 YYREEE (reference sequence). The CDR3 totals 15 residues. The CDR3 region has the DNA TGTGCCAGCAGCCCCGACAGGTCGAAATACTATGGCTACACCTTC. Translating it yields CASSPDRSKYYGYTF.

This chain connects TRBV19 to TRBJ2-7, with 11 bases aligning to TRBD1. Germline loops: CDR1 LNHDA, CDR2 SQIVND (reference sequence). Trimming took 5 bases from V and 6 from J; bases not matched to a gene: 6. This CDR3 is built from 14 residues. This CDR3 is CASSPGTGGIEQYF. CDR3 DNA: TGTGCCAGTAGTCCGGGGACAGGGGGTATCGAGCAGTACTTC.

The CDR3 is CASSASFQAGGYTF. CDR3 nucleotides: TGTGCCAGCAGCGCCTCTTTCCAAGCGGGAGGCTACACCTTC. The chain employs TRBV6-5 and TRBJ1-2; D is undetermined. V dropped 6 bases and J dropped 8 bases, with 19 bases sitting between them. CDR3 length: 14 amino acids. Germline values: CDR1 MNHEY, CDR2 SVGAGI.

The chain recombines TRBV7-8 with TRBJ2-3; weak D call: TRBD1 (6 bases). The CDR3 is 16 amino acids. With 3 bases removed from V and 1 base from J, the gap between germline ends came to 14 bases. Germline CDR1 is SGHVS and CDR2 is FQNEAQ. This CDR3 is CASSFRTAGGTDTQYF. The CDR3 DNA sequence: TGTGCCAGCAGCTTTAGGACAGCCGGGGGCACAGATACGCAGTATTTT.

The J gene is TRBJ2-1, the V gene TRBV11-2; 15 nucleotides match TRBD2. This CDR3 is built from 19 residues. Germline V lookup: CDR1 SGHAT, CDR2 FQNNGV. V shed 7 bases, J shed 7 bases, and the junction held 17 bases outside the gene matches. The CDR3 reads CASNRRGLAGGPTGNEQFF. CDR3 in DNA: TGTGCCAGCAACCGACGAGGACTAGCGGGAGGGCCGACGGGGAATGAGCAGTTCTTC.

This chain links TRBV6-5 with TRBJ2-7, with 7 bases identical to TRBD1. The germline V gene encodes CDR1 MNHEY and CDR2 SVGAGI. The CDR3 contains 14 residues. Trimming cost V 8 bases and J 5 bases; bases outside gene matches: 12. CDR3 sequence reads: CASDAGGFVDEQYF. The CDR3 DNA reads TGTGCCAGCGACGCAGGGGGATTCGTAGACGAGCAGTACTTC.

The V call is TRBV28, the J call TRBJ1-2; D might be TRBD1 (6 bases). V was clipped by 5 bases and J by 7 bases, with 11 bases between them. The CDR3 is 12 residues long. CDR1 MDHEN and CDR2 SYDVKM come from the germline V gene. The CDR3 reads CASSLRDIGYTF. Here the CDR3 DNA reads TGTGCCAGCAGTCTCCGGGACATTGGCTACACCTTC.

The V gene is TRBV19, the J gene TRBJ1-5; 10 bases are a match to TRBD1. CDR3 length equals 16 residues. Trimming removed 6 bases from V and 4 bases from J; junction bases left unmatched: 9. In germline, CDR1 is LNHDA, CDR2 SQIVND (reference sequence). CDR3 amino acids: CASRQFRDRGNQPQHF. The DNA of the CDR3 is TGTGCCAGTAGGCAATTCCGGGACAGGGGAAATCAGCCCCAGCATTTT.

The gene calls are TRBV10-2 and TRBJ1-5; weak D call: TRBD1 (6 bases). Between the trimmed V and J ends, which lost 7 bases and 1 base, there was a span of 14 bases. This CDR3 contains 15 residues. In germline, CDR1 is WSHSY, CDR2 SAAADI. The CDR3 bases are TGCGCCAGCAATATAGGGGGGGCGAGCAATCAGCCCCAGCATTTT. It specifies CASNIGGASNQPQHF.

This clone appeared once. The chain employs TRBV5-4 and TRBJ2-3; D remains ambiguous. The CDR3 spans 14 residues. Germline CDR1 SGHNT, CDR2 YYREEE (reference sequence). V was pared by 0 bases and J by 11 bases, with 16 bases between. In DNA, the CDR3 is TGTGCCAGCAGCTTGGAAGGGCCAAACATTGGGCAGTATTTT. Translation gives CASSLEGPNIGQYF.

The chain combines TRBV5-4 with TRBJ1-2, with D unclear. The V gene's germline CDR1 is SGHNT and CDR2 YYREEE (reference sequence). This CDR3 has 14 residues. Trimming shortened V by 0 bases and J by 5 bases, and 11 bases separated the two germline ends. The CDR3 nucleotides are TGTGCCAGCAGCTTGGACCTTGACACATATGGCTACACCTTC. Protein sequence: CASSLDLDTYGYTF.

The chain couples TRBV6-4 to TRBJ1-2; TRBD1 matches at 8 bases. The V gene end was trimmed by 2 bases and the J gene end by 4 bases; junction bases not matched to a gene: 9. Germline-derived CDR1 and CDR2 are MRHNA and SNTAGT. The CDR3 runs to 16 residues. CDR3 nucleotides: TGTGCCAGCAGTGACGCTCATACAGGGGGTGTCTATGGCTACACCTTC. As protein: CASSDAHTGGVYGYTF.

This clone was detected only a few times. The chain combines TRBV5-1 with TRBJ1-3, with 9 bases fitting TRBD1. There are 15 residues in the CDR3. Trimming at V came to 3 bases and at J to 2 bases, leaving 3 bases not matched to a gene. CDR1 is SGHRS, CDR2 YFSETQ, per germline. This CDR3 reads CASSWDRDTGNTIYF. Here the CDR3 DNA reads TGCGCCAGCAGCTGGGACAGGGATACTGGAAACACCATATATTTT.